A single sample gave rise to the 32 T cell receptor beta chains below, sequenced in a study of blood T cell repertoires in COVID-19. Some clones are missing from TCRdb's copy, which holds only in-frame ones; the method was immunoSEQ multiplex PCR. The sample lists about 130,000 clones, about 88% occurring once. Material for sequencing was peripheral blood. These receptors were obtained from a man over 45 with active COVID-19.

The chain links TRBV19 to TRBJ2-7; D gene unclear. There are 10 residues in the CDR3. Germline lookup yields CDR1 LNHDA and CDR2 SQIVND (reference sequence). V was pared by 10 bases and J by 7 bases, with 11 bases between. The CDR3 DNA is TGTGCCATAATTCCGAGGGAGCAGTACGTC. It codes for CAIIPREQYV.

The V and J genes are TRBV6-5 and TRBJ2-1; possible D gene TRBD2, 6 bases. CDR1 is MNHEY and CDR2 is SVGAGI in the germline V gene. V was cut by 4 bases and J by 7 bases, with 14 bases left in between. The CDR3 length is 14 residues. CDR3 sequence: CASSFGGSGNEQFF. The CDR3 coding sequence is TGTGCCAGCAGTTTCGGGGGATCGGGGAATGAGCAGTTCTTC.

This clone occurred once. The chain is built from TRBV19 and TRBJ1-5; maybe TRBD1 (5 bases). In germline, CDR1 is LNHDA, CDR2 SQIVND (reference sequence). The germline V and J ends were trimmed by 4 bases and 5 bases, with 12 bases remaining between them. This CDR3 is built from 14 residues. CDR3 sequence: CASSTDSFDQPQHF. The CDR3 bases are TGTGCCAGTAGTACCGACAGTTTTGATCAGCCCCAGCATTTT.

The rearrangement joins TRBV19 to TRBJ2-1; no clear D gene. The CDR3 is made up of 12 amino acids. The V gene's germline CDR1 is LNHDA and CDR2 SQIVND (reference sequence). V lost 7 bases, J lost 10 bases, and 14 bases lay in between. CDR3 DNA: TGTGCCAGTAACCTCCTAGGCCGCGAGCAGTTCTTC. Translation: CASNLLGREQFF.

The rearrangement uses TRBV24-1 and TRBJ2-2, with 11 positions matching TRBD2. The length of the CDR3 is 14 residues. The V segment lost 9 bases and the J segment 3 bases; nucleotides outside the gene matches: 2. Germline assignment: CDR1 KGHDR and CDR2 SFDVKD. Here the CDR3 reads CATEGLADTGELFF. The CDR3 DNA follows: TGTGCCACCGAGGGACTAGCGGACACCGGGGAGCTGTTTTTT.

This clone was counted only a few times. Here the CDR3 reads CASSFTSNQPQHF. Here the CDR3 DNA reads TGTGCCAGCAGCTTTACATCGAATCAGCCCCAGCATTTT. The genes are TRBV5-6 and TRBJ1-5; no clear D gene. The CDR3 runs 13 residues. Trimming stripped 2 bases from V and 4 bases from J, with 7 bases between. Germline values: CDR1 SGHDT, CDR2 YYEEEE.

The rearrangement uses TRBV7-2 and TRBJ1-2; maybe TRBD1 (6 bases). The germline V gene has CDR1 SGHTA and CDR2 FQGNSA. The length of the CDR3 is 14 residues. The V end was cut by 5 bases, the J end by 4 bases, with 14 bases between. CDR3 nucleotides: TGTGCCAGCAGCATCCCTCGCAGGGGCTATGGCTACACCTTC. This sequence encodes CASSIPRRGYGYTF.

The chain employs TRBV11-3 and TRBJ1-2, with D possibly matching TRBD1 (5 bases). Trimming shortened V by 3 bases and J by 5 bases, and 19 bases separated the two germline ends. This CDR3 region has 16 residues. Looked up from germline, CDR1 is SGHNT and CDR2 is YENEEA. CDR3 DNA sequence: TGTGCCAGCAGCTTCTACCCGGGACTTGGGGCTTATGGCTACACCTTC. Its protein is CASSFYPGLGAYGYTF.

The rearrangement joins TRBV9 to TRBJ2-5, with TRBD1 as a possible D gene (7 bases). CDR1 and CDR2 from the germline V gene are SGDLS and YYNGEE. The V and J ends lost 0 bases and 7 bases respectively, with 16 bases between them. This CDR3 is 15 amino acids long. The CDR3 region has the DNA TGTGCCAGCAGCGTAGCAGGGGGGCCCGGCGGGACCCAGTACTTC. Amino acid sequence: CASSVAGGPGGTQYF.

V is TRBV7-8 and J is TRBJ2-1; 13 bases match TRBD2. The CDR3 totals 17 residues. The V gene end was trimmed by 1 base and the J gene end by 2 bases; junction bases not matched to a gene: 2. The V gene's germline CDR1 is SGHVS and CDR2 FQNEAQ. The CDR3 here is CASSLGTSGGAYNEQFF. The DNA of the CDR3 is TGTGCCAGCAGCTTAGGAACTAGCGGGGGGGCCTACAATGAGCAGTTCTTC.

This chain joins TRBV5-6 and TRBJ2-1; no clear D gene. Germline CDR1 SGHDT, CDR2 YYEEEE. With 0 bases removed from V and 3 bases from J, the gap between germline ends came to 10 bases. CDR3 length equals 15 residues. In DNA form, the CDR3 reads TGTGCCAGCAGCTTGGAAGCTCGAAGCTACAATGAGCAGTTCTTC. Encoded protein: CASSLEARSYNEQFF.

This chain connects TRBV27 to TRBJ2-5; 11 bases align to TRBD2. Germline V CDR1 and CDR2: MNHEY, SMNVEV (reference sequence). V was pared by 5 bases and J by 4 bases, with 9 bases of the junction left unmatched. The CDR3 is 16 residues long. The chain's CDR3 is CASSNTFSGRGETQYF. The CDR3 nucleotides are TGTGCCAGCAGTAACACTTTTAGCGGGAGGGGAGAGACCCAGTACTTC.

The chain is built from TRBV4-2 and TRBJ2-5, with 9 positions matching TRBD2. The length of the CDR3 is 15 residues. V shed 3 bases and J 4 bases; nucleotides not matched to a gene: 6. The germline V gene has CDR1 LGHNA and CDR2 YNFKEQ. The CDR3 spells CASSQGGGAGETQYF. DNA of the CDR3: TGTGCCAGCAGCCAGGGCGGGGGGGCCGGAGAGACCCAGTACTTC.

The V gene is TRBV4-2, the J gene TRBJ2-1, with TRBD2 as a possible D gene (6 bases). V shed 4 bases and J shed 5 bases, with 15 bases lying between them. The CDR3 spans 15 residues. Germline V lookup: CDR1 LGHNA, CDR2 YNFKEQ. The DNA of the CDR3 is TGTGCCAGCAGCCCACGGACTACCAATAACAATGAGCAGTTCTTC. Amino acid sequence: CASSPRTTNNNEQFF.

The CDR3 loop reads CASSLDRDYGYTF. The CDR3 bases are TGTGCCAGTAGTCTCGACAGGGACTATGGCTACACCTTC. J is TRBJ1-2 and V is TRBV19, with 7 bases fitting TRBD1. The CDR3 totals 13 residues. Germline values: CDR1 LNHDA, CDR2 SQIVND (reference sequence). J gave up 3 bases and V 5 bases, and 3 bases lay outside the gene matches.

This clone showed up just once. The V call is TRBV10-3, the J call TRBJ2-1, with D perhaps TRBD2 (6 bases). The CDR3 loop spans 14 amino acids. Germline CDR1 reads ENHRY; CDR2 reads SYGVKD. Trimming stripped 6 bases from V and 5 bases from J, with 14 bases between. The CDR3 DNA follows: TGTGCCATCAGGTCGCGGGGCCCCAACAATGAGCAGTTCTTC. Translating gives CAIRSRGPNNEQFF.

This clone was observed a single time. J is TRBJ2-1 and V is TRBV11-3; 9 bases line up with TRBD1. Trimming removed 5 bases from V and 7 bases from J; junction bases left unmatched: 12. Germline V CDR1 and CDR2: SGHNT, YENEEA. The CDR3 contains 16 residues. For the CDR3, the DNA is TGTGCCAGCAGCCCGGGCGGACAGGGGTTTAAAAATGAGCAGTTCTTC. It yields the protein CASSPGGQGFKNEQFF.

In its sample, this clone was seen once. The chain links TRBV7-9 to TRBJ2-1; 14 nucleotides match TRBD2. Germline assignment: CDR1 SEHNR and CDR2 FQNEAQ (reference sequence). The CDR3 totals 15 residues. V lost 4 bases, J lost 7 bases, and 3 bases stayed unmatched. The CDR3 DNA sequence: TGTGCCAGCAGCTGGACTAGCGGGGGGCCTAATGAGCAGTTCTTC. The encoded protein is CASSWTSGGPNEQFF.

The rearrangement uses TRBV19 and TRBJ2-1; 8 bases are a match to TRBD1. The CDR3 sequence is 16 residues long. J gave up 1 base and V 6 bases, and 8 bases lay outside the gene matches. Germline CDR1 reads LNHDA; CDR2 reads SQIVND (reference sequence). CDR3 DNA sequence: TGTGCCAGTAGAAGGACAGGGAGGCTTTCCTACAATGAGCAGTTCTTC. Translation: CASRRTGRLSYNEQFF.

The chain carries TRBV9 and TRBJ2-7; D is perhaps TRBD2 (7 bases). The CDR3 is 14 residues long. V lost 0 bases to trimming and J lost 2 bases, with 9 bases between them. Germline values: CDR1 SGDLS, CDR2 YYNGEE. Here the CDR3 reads CASSVEGGPYEQYV. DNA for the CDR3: TGTGCCAGCAGCGTAGAGGGGGGGCCCTACGAGCAGTACGTC.

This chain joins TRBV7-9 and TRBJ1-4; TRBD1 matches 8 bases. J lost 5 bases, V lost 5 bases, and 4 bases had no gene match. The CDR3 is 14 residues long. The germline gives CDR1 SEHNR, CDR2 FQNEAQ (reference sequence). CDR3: CASSTGQGNEKLFF. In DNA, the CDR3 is TGTGCCAGCAGCACCGGACAGGGAAATGAAAAACTGTTTTTT.

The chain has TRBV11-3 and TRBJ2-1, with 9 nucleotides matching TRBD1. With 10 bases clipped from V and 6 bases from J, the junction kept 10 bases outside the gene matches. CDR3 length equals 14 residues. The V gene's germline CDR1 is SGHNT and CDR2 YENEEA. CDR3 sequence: CATGDRAQGNEQFF. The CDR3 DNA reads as TGTGCCACCGGGGACAGGGCCCAGGGCAATGAGCAGTTCTTC. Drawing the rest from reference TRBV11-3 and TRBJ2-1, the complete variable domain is EAGVVQSPRYKIIEKKQPVAFWCNPISGHNTLYWYLQNLGQGPELLIRYENEEAVDDSQLPKDRFSAERLKGVDSTLKIQPAELGDSAVYLCATGDRAQGNEQFFGPGTRLTVL.

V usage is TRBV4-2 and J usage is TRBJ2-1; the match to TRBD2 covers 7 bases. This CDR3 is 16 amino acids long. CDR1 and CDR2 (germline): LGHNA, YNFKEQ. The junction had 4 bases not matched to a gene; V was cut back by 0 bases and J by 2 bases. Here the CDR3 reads CASSQEAGVAYNEQFF. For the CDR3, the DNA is TGTGCCAGCAGCCAAGAGGCGGGAGTAGCCTACAATGAGCAGTTCTTC.

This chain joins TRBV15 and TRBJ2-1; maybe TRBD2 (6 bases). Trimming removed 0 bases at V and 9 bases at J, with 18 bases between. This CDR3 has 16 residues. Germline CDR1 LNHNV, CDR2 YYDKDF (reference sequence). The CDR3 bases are TGTGCCACCAGCAGAGATAAAGGGGAGGTAGTGAGTGAGCAGTTCTTC. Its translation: CATSRDKGEVVSEQFF.

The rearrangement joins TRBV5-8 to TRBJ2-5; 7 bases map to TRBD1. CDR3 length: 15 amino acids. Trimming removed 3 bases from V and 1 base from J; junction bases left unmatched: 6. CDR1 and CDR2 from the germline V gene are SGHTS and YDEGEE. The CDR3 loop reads CASSWTGRIQETQYF. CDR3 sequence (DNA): TGTGCCAGCAGCTGGACAGGCCGAATCCAAGAGACCCAGTACTTC.

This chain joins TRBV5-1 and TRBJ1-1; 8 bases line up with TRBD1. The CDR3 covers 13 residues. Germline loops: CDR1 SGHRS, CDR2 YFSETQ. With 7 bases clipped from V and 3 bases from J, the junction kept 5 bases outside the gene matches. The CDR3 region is CASSDRVHTEAFF. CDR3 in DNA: TGCGCCAGCTCGGACAGGGTCCACACTGAAGCTTTCTTT.

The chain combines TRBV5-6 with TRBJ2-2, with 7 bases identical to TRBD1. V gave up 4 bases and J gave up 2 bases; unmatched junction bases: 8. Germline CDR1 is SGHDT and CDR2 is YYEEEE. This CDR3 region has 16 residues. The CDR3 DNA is TGTGCCAGCAGCCTAGGGGGCGCGGAAAACACCGGGGAGCTGTTTTTT. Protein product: CASSLGGAENTGELFF.

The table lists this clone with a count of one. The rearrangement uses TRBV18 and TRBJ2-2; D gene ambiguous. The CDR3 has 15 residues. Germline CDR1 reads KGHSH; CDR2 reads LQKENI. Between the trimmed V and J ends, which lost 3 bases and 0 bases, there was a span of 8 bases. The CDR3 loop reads CASSPSETNTGELFF. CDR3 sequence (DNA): TGTGCCAGCTCACCGAGCGAAACGAACACCGGGGAGCTGTTTTTT.

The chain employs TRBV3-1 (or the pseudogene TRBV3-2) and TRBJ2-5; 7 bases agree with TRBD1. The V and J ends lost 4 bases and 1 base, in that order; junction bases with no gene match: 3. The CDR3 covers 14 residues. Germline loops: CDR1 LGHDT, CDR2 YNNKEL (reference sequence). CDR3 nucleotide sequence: TGTGCCAGCAGCCGCCGGACAGGCCAAGAGACCCAGTACTTC. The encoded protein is CASSRRTGQETQYF.

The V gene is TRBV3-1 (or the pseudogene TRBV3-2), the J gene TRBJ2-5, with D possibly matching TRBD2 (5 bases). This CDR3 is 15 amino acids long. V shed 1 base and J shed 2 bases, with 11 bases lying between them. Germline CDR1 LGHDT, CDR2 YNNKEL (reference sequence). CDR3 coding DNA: TGTGCCAGCAGCCAAGCTGAACGGGATCAAGAGACCCAGTACTTC. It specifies CASSQAERDQETQYF.

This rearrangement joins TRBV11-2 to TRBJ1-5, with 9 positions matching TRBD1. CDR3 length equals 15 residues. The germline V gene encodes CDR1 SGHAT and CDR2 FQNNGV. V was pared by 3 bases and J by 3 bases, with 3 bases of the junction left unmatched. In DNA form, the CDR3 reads TGTGCCAGCAGCTTCGGGACAGGGCACAATCAGCCCCAGCATTTT. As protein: CASSFGTGHNQPQHF.

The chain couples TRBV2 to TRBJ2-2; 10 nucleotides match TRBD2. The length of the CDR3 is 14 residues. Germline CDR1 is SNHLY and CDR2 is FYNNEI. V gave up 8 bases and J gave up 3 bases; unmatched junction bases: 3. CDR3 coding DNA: TGTGCCAGCCGACTAGCGGGTTACACCGGGGAGCTGTTTTTT. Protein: CASRLAGYTGELFF.